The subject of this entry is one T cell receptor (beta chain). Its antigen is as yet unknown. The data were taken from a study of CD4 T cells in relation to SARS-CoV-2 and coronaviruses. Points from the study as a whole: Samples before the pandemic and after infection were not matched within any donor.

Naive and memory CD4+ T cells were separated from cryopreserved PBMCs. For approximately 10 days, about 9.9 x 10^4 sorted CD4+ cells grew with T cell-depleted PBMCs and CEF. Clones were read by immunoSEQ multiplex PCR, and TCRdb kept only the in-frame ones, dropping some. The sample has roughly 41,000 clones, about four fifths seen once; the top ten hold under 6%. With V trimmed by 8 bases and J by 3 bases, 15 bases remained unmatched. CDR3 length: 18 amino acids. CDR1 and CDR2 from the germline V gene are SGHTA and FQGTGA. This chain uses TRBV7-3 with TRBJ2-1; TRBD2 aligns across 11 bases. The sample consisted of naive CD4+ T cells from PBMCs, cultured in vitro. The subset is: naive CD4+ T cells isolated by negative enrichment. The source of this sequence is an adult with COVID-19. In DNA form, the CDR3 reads TGTGCCAGCCCTAATAGCGGGAGGGCCCACAGGTACTACAATGAGCAGTTCTTC. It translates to CASPNSGRAHRYYNEQFF.